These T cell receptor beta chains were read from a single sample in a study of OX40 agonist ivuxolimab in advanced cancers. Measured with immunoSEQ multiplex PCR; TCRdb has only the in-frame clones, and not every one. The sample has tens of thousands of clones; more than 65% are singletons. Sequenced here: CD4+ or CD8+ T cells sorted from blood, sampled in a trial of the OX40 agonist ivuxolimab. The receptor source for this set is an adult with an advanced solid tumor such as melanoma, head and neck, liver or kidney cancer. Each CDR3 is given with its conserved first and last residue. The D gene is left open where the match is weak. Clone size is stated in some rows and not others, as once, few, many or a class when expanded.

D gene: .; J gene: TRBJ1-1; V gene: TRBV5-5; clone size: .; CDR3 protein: CASSLNPHGIYTEAFF; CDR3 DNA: TGTGCCAGCAGCTTGAATCCCCACGGAATCTACACTGAAGCTTTCTTT
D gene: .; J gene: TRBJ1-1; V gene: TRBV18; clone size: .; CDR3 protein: CASSPIPGGALPEAFF; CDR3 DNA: TGTGCCAGCTCACCAATCCCCGGAGGGGCCCTACCTGAAGCTTTCTTT
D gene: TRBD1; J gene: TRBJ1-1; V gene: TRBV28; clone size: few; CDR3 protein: CASREVQGASTEAFF; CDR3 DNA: TGTGCCAGCAGGGAAGTACAGGGGGCGTCCACTGAAGCTTTCTTT
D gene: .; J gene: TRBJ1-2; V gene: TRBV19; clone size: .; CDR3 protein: CASSIETTNYGYTF; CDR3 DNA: TGTGCCAGTAGTATAGAAACGACTAACTATGGCTACACCTTC
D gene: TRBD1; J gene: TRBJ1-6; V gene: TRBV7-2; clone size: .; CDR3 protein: CASSPRTGYSYNSPLHF; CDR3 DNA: TGTGCCAGCAGCCCTAGGACAGGGTACTCCTATAATTCACCCCTCCACTTT
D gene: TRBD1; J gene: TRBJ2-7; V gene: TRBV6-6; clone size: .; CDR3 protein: CASSRTGGIYEQYF; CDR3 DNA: TGTGCCAGCAGTCGGACAGGGGGAATCTACGAGCAGTACTTC
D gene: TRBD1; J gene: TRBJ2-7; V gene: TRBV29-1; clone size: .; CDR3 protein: CSVDGTGGSYEQYF; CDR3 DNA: TGCAGCGTGGACGGGACAGGGGGCTCCTACGAGCAGTACTTC
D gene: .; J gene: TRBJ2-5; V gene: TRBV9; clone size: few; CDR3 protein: CASSALDGLQETQYF; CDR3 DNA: TGTGCCAGCAGCGCGTTAGACGGACTTCAAGAGACCCAGTACTTC
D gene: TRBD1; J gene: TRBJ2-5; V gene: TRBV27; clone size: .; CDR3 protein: CASTRDYRGGGETQYF; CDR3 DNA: TGTGCCAGCACAAGGGATTACAGGGGTGGTGGGGAGACCCAGTACTTC
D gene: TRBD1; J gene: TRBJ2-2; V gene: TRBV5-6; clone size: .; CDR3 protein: CASSSAGTANTGELFF; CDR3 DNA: TGTGCCAGCAGCTCAGCCGGGACAGCTAACACCGGGGAGCTGTTTTTT
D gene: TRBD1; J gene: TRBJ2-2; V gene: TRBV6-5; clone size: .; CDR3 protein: CASSPGTGDAGELFF; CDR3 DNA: TGTGCCAGCAGTCCCGGAACAGGGGACGCCGGGGAGCTGTTTTTT
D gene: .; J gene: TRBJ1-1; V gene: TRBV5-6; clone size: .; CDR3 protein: CASSSLGGGQTEAFF; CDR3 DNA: TGTGCCAGCAGCTCGCTGGGGGGGGGACAAACCGAAGCTTTCTTT
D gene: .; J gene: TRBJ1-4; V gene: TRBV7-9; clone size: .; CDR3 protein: CASTLRGDQQGTNEKLFF; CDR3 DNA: TGTGCCAGCACCCTAAGGGGGGACCAGCAGGGAACTAATGAAAAACTGTTTTTT
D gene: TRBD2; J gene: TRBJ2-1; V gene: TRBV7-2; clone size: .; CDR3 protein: CASSSTSGPYNEQFF; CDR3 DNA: TGTGCCAGCAGCTCTACTAGCGGACCTTACAATGAGCAGTTCTTC
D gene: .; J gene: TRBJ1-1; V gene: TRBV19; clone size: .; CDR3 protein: CASSILPGGGVAEAFF; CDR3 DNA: TGTGCCAGTAGTATCCTCCCGGGGGGGGGAGTGGCTGAAGCTTTCTTT
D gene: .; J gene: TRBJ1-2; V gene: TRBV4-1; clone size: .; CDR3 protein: CASSQDPTAGVRGYTF; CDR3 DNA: TGCGCCAGCAGCCAAGATCCGACAGCCGGGGTTAGGGGCTACACCTTC
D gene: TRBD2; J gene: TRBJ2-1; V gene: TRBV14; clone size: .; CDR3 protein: CASRALAGGYNEQFF; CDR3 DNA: TGTGCCAGCAGGGCCCTAGCGGGAGGCTACAATGAGCAGTTCTTC
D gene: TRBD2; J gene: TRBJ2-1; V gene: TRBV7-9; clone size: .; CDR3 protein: CASSSGLGGRMEQFF; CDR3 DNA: TGTGCCAGCAGTTCTGGACTCGGGGGGAGGATGGAGCAGTTCTTC
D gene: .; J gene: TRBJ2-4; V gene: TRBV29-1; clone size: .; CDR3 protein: CSVRRQEKNIQYF; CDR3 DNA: TGCAGCGTTAGGAGGCAGGAAAAAAACATTCAGTACTTC
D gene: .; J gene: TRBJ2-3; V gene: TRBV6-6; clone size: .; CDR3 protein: CASSTPSTDTQYF; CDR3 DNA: TGTGCCAGCTCGACTCCTAGCACAGATACGCAGTATTTT
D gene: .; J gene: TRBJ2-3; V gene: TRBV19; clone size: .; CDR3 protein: CASSKRGSDTQYF; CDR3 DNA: TGTGCCAGTAGTAAAAGGGGGTCGGATACGCAGTATTTT
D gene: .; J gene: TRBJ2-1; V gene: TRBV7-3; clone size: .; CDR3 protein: CASSSLGNEQFF; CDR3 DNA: TGTGCCAGCAGCTCGCTAGGCAATGAGCAGTTCTTC
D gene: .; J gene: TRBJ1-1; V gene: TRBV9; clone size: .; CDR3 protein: CASSVAESTEAFF; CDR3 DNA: TGTGCCAGCAGCGTAGCCGAGAGCACTGAAGCTTTCTTT
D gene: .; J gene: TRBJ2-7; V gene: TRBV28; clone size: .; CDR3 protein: CASSLWAAAYEQYF; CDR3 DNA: TGTGCCAGCAGTTTATGGGCGGCGGCCTACGAGCAGTACTTC
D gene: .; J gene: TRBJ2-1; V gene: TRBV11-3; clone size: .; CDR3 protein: CASSLITSSYNEQFF; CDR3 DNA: TGTGCCAGCAGCTTAATAACGAGCTCCTACAATGAGCAGTTCTTC